These 11 T cell receptor beta chains share one sample of origin, sequenced in a study of identical twins. MiXCR was run by TCRdb on the 5' RACE reads, yielding one entry per CDR3 protein. The sample lists 500,000 to 550,000 distinct CDR3 sequences; 20% to 25% were seen once. The sample also formed part of further work on yellow fever vaccine responses in identical twins.

Material for sequencing was CD4+ T cells sorted from blood. The source is a woman aged 18-30 years in good health.

This clonotype has at least ten counts. The chain employs TRBV12-3 or TRBV12-4 and TRBJ1-2; unclear D gene. V was trimmed by 3 bases and J by 5 bases, leaving 10 bases between them. The CDR3 has 13 amino acids. The CDR3 DNA reads TGTGCCAGCAGTTTTGGGGTCGGGTATGGCTACACCTTC. Translating gives CASSFGVGYGYTF.

The sample holds a few counts of this clonotype. The chain employs TRBV3-1 and TRBJ1-1; D perhaps matches TRBD1 (5 bases). The CDR3 has 14 amino acids. Deletions cut 1 base from V and 5 bases from J, with 11 bases between. CDR1 LGHDT and CDR2 YNNKEL come from the germline V gene (reference sequence). This CDR3 is CASSQVSAGTEAFF. DNA for the CDR3: TGTGCCAGCAGCCAAGTTAGTGCAGGGACTGAAGCTTTCTTT.

The chain links TRBV27 to TRBJ2-7; 7 bases fit TRBD1. CDR3 length: 16 residues. Germline V lookup: CDR1 MNHEY, CDR2 SMNVEV (reference sequence). The CDR3 sequence is CASSPHRGRQIDEPYV. The CDR3 nucleotides read TGTGCCAGCAGTCCCCACAGGGGACGGCAAATAGACGAGCCGTACGTC.

The rearrangement uses TRBV12-5 and TRBJ2-2; TRBD2 agrees at 14 bases. V was clipped by 3 bases and J by 5 bases; unmatched bases: 5. The germline CDR1 and CDR2 sequences are LGHNT and FRNRAP. The CDR3 consists of 17 residues. This CDR3 reads CASGFGGLAGVTGELFF. In DNA, the CDR3 is TGTGCTAGTGGTTTTGGGGGACTAGCGGGAGTTACCGGGGAGCTGTTTTTT.

The chain combines TRBV10-3 with TRBJ2-1, with 8 bases matching TRBD2. V trimming: 8 bases; J trimming: 9 bases; junction bases outside the gene matches: 6. Germline V CDR1 and CDR2: ENHRY, SYGVKD. The length of the CDR3 is 12 residues. As DNA, the CDR3 is TGTGCCATCGGCTCGGGGGGGAGTGAGCAGTTCTTC. Translation: CAIGSGGSEQFF.

This clonotype was seen more than once but under ten times. As DNA, the CDR3 is TGTGCCAGCAGTAAAGATACGCAGTATTTT. Translated, it gives CASSKDTQYF. The rearrangement joins TRBV12-3 or TRBV12-4 to TRBJ2-3; D unclear. The V gene lost 5 bases and the J gene lost 5 bases, with 2 bases spanning the gap. The CDR3 covers 10 residues.

DNA for the CDR3: TGTGCCAGCAGCCCTTCTGACAGGGTGGTTTCACCCCTCCACTTT. This sequence encodes CASSPSDRVVSPLHF. The chain joins TRBV5-6 to TRBJ1-6, with TRBD1 matching 7 bases. Germline V lookup: CDR1 SGHDT, CDR2 YYEEEE. The CDR3 is 15 residues long. J was trimmed by 9 bases and V by 4 bases; bases with no gene match: 10.

A few counts support this clonotype. The genes are TRBV9 and TRBJ2-1; D may be TRBD2 (5 bases). Looked up from germline, CDR1 is SGDLS and CDR2 is YYNGEE. Trimming cost V 0 bases and J 4 bases, with 11 bases left between them. The CDR3 loop spans 15 amino acids. Written as DNA, the CDR3 is TGTGCCAGCAGCGTAGCGGGGAGTGGGTACAATGAGCAGTTCTTC. It translates to CASSVAGSGYNEQFF.

This clonotype was counted only a few times. The V and J genes are TRBV6-1 and TRBJ2-1, with TRBD2 matching 8 bases. Germline trimming cut 2 bases from V and 3 bases from J; bases unmatched to any gene: 12. The V gene's germline CDR1 is MNHNS and CDR2 SASEGT. CDR3 length: 18 amino acids. This CDR3 is CASSELELAGRSYNEQFF. CDR3 nucleotides: TGTGCCAGCAGTGAATTAGAGTTAGCGGGAAGGAGCTACAATGAGCAGTTCTTC.

This clonotype turned up a few times. The chain joins TRBV29-1 to TRBJ1-1; D gene uncertain. The V gene lost 7 bases and the J gene lost 3 bases, with 12 bases spanning the gap. The germline CDR1 and CDR2 sequences are SQVTM and ANQGSEA. This CDR3 has 12 residues. The CDR3: CSADLGYTEAFF. CDR3 in DNA: TGCAGCGCCGATTTAGGCTACACTGAAGCTTTCTTT.

This clonotype was seen a few times. The V call is TRBV3-1, the J call TRBJ1-1; no clear D gene. This CDR3 contains 14 residues. The V gene lost 1 base and the J gene lost 1 base, with 7 bases spanning the gap. The germline V gene encodes CDR1 LGHDT and CDR2 YNNKEL (reference sequence). The CDR3 loop reads CASSQGRQNTEAFF. CDR3 sequence (DNA): TGTGCCAGCAGCCAAGGACGGCAGAACACTGAAGCTTTCTTT.